This is a list of T cell receptor beta chains from one sample in a study of beta chain features in type 1 diabetes. Sequencing used immunoSEQ multiplex PCR; TCRdb keeps in-frame clones, though not all of them. The sample includes about 120,000 clones, about 15% of them seen just once. Sequenced: central memory CD4+ T cells from blood. The receptors were gathered from a man younger than 45 with type 1 diabetes. Each CDR3 is given with its conserved first and last residue. Each record gives: D gene, V gene, clone size, J gene, CDR3 protein, CDR3 DNA. D genes are given only for firm matches. Rows may omit the clone size; those that give it use once, few, many or a size class.

NA	TRBV29-1	few	TRBJ2-3	CSVGVGRTDTQYF	TGCAGCGTTGGCGTCGGTCGGACAGATACGCAGTATTTT
TRBD1	TRBV7-2	NA	TRBJ2-1	CASRQDRGWNNEQFF	TGTGCCAGCCGCCAAGACAGGGGGTGGAACAATGAGCAGTTCTTC
TRBD2	TRBV5-4	NA	TRBJ2-1	CASSPGLASSIEQFF	TGTGCCAGCAGCCCCGGACTAGCGTCATCCATTGAGCAGTTCTTC
TRBD2	TRBV10-3	few	TRBJ2-3	CAISDPSGSTDTQYF	TGTGCCATCAGTGACCCTAGCGGCAGCACAGATACGCAGTATTTT
NA	TRBV5-6	NA	TRBJ2-5	CASTPAGQETQYF	TGTGCCAGCACTCCTGCGGGGCAAGAGACCCAGTACTTC
TRBD1	TRBV7-3	few	TRBJ2-7	CASSRAGTENYEQYF	TGTGCCAGCAGCCGGGCCGGGACAGAAAACTACGAGCAGTACTTC
NA	TRBV5-1	NA	TRBJ2-1	CASSLAGGPSSYNEQFF	TGCGCCAGCAGCCTAGCTGGGGGGCCAAGCTCCTACAATGAGCAGTTCTTC
NA	TRBV25-1	few	TRBJ1-6	CASTYTQGGNSPLHF	TGTGCCAGCACTTACACTCAGGGAGGGAATTCACCCCTCCACTTT
NA	TRBV7-2	many	TRBJ2-3	CASSPPGTDTQYF	TGTGCCAGCAGCCCCCCGGGCACAGATACGCAGTATTTT
TRBD1	TRBV6-6	NA	TRBJ1-2	CASTLGTGGYGYTF	TGTGCCAGCACCCTTGGGACAGGTGGCTATGGCTACACCTTC
NA	TRBV10-3	NA	TRBJ2-7	CAISESHSSYEQYF	TGTGCCATCAGTGAGTCCCACAGCTCCTACGAGCAGTACTTC
TRBD2	TRBV29-1	few	TRBJ2-3	CSIKRGDTDTQYF	TGCAGCATTAAGCGGGGGGACACAGATACGCAGTATTTT
NA	TRBV28	NA	TRBJ1-6	CASSLGRGMGNSPLHF	TGTGCCAGCAGTTTGGGGAGGGGTATGGGTAATTCACCCCTCCACTTT
NA	TRBV30	NA	TRBJ2-7	CAWSRGGDEQYF	TGTGCCTGGAGTCGAGGAGGCGACGAGCAGTACTTC
NA	TRBV7-2	NA	TRBJ2-7	CASSSRYEQYF	TGTGCCAGCAGCTCCCGGTACGAGCAGTACTTC
TRBD1	TRBV11-2	NA	TRBJ1-5	CASSSGTGANQPQHF	TGTGCCAGCAGCTCCGGGACAGGGGCCAATCAGCCCCAGCATTTT
NA	TRBV29-1	few	TRBJ2-5	CSVVRQLQETQYF	TGCAGCGTTGTGCGCCAGCTCCAAGAGACCCAGTACTTC
NA	TRBV7-8	NA	TRBJ1-5	CASSFQGSLSNQPQHF	TGTGCCAGCAGCTTCCAGGGTTCCTTGAGCAATCAGCCCCAGCATTTT
NA	TRBV10-3	few	TRBJ2-7	CAIRDSRSSYEQYF	TGTGCCATCAGGGACTCCAGGAGCTCCTACGAGCAGTACTTC
NA	TRBV7-9	NA	TRBJ2-7	CASSLVAGSYEQYF	TGTGCCAGCAGCTTAGTGGCAGGGTCCTACGAGCAGTACTTC
TRBD2	TRBV7-3	NA	TRBJ2-1	CASSFFAGRGNEQFF	TGTGCCAGCAGCTTCTTTGCCGGGAGGGGGAATGAGCAGTTCTTC
NA	TRBV6-1	NA	TRBJ2-7	CASSEDLLRATEQYF	TGTGCCAGCAGTGAAGATCTGTTGCGGGCCACCGAGCAGTACTTC
TRBD2	TRBV29-1	NA	TRBJ2-7	CSVVPAGLAGGHESSYEQYF	TGCAGCGTTGTCCCCGCCGGACTAGCGGGGGGCCATGAGAGCTCCTACGAGCAGTACTTC
NA	TRBV7-2	many	TRBJ2-3	CASSLAPLAGADTQYF	TGTGCCAGCAGCTTAGCTCCCTTAGCAGGGGCAGATACGCAGTATTTT
NA	TRBV7-2	few	TRBJ2-7	CASGTYNDEQYF	TGTGCCAGTGGGACATACAACGACGAGCAGTACTTC